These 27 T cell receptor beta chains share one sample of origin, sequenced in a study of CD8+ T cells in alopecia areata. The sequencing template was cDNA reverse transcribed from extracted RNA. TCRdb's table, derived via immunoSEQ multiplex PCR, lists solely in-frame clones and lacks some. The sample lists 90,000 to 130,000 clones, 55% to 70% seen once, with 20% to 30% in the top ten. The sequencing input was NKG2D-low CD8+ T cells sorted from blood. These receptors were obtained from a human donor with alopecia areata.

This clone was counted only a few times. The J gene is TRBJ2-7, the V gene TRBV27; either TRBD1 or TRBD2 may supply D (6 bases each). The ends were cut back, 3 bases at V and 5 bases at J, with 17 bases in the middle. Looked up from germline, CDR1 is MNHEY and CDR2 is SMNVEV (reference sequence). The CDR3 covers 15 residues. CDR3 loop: CASSFLSGGQNEQYF. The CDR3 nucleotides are TGTGCCAGCAGTTTCTTATCTGGGGGGCAAAACGAGCAGTACTTC.

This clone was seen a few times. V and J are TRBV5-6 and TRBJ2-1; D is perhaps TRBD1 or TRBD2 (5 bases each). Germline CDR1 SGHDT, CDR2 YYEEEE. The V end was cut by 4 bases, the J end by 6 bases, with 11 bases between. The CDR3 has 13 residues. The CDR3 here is CASSQGVSNEQFF. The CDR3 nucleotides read TGTGCCAGCAGCCAGGGAGTTAGCAATGAGCAGTTCTTC.

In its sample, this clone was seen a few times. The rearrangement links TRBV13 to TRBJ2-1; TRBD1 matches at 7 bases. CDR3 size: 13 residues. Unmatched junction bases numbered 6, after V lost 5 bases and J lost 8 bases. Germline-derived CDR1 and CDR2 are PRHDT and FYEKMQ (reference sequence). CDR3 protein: CASSPGGLDEQFF. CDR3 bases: TGTGCCAGCAGCCCAGGGGGTCTGGATGAGCAGTTCTTC.

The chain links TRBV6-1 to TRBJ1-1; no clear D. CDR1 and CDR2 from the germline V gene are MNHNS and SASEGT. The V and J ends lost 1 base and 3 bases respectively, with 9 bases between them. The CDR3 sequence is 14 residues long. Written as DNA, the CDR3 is TGTGCCAGCAGTGAAGAACAGTGGGACACTGAAGCTTTCTTT. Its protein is CASSEEQWDTEAFF.

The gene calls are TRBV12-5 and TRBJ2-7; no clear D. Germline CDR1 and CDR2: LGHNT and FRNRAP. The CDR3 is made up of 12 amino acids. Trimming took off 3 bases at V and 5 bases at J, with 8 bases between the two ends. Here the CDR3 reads CASGFGLDEQYF. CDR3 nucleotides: TGTGCTAGTGGTTTTGGGCTCGACGAGCAGTACTTC. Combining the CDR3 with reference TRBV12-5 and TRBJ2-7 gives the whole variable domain DARVTQTPRHKVTEMGQEVTMRCQPILGHNTVFWYRQTMMQGLELLAYFRNRAPLDDSGMPKDRFSAEMPDATLATLKIQPSEPRDSAVYFCASGFGLDEQYFGPGTRLTVT.

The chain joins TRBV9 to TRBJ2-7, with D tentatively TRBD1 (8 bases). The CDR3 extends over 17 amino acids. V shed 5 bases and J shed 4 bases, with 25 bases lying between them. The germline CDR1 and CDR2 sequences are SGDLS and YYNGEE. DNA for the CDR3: TGTGCCAGCAGGGACAGGGTGTTTGTGGGAGGGGAGTACGAGCAGTACTTC. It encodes CASRDRVFVGGEYEQYF.

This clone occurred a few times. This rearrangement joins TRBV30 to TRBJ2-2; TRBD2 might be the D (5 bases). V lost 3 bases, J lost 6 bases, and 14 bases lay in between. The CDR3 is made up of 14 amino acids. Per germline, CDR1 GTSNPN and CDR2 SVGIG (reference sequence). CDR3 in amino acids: CAWRILTDSGELFF. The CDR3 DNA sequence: TGTGCCTGGAGAATACTAACGGACTCCGGGGAGCTGTTTTTT.

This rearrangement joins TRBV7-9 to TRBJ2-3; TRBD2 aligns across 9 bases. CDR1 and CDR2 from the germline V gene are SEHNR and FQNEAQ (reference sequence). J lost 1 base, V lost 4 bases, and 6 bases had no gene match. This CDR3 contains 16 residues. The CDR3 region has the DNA TGTGCCAGCAGCTCTAAGAGGACTAGCGGCACAGATACGCAGTATTTT. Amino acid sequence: CASSSKRTSGTDTQYF.

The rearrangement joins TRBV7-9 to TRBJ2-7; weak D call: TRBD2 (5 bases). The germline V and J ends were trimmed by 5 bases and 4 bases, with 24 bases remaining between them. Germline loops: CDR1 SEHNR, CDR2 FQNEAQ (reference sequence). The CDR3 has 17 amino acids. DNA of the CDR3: TGTGCCAGCAGCCCCCGTGGAGCAGGACTTAGCCCGTACGAGCAGTACTTC. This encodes CASSPRGAGLSPYEQYF.

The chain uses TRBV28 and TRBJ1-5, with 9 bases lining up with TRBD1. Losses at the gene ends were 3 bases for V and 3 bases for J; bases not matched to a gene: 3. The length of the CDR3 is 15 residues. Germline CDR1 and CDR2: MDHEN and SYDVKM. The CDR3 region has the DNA TGTGCCAGCAGTTTGGGACAGGGCTACAATCAGCCCCAGCATTTT. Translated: CASSLGQGYNQPQHF.

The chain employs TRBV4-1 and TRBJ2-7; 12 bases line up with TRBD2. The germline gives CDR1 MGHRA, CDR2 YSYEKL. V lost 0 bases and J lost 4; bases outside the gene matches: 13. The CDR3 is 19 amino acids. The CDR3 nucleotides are TGCGCCAGCAGCCAAGAAATGACGGGGGGAGGACTAGCGGGATACGAGCAGTACTTC. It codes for CASSQEMTGGGLAGYEQYF.

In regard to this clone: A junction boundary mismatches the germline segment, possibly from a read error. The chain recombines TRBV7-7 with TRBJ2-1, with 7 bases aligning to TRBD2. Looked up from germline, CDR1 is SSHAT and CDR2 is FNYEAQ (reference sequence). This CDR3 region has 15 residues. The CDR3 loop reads CASSRSGDPGDEQFF. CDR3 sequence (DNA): TGTGCTAGCAGCCGCAGCGGGGACCCAGGAGATGAGCAGTTCTTC.

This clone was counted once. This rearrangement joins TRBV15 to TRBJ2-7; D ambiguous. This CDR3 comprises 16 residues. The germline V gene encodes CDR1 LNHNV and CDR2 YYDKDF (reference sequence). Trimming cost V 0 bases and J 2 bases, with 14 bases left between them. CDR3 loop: CATSRDRGGPTYEQYF. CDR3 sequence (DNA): TGTGCCACCAGCAGAGATCGTGGCGGACCGACCTACGAGCAGTACTTC.

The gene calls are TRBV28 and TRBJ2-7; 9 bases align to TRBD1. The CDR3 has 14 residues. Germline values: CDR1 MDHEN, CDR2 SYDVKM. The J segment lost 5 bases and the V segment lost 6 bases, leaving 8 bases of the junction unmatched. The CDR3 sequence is CASSETGGGNEQYF. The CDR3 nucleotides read TGTGCCAGCAGCGAGACAGGGGGTGGCAACGAGCAGTACTTC.

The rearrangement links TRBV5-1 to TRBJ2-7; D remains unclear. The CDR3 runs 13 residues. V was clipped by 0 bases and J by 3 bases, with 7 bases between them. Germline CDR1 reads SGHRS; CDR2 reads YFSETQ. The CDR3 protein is CASSLAPLYEQYF. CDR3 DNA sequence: TGCGCCAGCAGCTTGGCCCCCCTCTACGAGCAGTACTTC.

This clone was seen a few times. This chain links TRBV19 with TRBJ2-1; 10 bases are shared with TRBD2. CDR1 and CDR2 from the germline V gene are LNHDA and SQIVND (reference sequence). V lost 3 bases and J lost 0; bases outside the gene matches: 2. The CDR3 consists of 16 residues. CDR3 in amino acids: CASSITSGNSYNEQFF. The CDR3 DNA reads TGTGCCAGTAGTATTACTAGCGGGAACTCCTACAATGAGCAGTTCTTC.

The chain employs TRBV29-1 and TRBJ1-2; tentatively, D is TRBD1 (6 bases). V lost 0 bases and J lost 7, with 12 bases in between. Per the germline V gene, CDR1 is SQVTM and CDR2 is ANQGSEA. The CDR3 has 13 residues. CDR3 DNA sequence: TGCAGCGTTGAAGATCCTACAGGGCCTGGCTACACCTTC. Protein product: CSVEDPTGPGYTF.

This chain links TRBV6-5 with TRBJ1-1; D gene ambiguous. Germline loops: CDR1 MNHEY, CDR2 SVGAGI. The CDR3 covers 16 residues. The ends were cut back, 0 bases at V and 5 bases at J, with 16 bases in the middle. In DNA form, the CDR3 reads TGTGCCAGCAGTTACTCGGTCATCCGGGTGGTAACTGAAGCTTTCTTT. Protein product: CASSYSVIRVVTEAFF.

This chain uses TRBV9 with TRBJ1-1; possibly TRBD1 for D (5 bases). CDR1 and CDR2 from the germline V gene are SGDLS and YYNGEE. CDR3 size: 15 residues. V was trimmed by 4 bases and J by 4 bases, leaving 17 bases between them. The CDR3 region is CASSLVGDFVTEAFF. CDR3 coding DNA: TGTGCCAGCAGCCTCGTGGGGGACTTTGTCACTGAAGCTTTCTTT. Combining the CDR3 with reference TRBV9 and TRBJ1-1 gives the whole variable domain DSGVTQTPKHLITATGQRVTLRCSPRSGDLSVYWYQQSLDQGLQFLIQYYNGEERAKGNILERFSAQQFPDLHSELNLSSLELGDSALYFCASSLVGDFVTEAFFGQGTRLTVV.

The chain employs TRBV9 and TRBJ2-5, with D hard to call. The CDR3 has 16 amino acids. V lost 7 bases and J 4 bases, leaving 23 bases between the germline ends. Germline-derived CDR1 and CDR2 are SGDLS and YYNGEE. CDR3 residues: CASAPAEIALGETQYF. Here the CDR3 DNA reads TGTGCCAGCGCGCCAGCCGAGATAGCACTTGGAGAGACCCAGTACTTC. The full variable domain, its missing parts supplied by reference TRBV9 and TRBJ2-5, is DSGVTQTPKHLITATGQRVTLRCSPRSGDLSVYWYQQSLDQGLQFLIQYYNGEERAKGNILERFSAQQFPDLHSELNLSSLELGDSALYFCASAPAEIALGETQYFGPGTRLLVL.

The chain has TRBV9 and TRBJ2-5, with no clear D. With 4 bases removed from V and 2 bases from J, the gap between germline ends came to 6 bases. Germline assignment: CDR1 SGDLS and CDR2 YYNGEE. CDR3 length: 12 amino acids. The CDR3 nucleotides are TGTGCCAGCAGCAACCTTCAAGAGACCCAGTACTTC. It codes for CASSNLQETQYF. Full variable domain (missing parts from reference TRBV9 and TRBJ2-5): DSGVTQTPKHLITATGQRVTLRCSPRSGDLSVYWYQQSLDQGLQFLIQYYNGEERAKGNILERFSAQQFPDLHSELNLSSLELGDSALYFCASSNLQETQYFGPGTRLLVL.

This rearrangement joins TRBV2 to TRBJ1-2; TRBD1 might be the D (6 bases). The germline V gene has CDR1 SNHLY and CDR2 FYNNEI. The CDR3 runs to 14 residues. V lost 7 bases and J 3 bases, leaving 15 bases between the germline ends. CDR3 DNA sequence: TGTGCCAGCACAACAGGGCCCAACGACTATGGCTACACCTTC. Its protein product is CASTTGPNDYGYTF.

The DNA of the CDR3 is TGCGCCAGCAGTCAAAAAAAACAGGTTTTGGATCAGCCCCAGCATTTT. Its protein product is CASSQKKQVLDQPQHF. V and J are TRBV23-1 and TRBJ1-5; D possibly corresponds to TRBD1 (5 bases). TRBV23-1 carries the ORF label, with uncertain function. CDR3 length: 16 amino acids. V was clipped by 2 bases and J by 5 bases, with 16 bases between them.

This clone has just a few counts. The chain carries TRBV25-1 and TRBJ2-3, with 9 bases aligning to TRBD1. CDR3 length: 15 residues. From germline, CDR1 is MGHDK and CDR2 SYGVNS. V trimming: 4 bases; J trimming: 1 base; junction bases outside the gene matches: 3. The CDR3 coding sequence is TGTGCCAGCAGTGGTTGGACAGGGGGCACAGATACGCAGTATTTT. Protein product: CASSGWTGGTDTQYF.

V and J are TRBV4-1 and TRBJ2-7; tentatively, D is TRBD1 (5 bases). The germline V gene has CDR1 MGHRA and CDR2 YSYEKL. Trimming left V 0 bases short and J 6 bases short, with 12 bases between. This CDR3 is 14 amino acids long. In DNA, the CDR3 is TGCGCCAGCAGCCAAGAGGCAACAGGCCTCGAGCAGTACTTC. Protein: CASSQEATGLEQYF.

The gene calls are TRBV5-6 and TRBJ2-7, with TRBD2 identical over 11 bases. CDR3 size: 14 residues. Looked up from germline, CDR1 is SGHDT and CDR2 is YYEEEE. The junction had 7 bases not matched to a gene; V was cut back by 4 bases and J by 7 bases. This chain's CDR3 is CASSGGTSGVEQYF. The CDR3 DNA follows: TGTGCCAGCAGCGGCGGGACTAGCGGAGTTGAGCAGTACTTC.

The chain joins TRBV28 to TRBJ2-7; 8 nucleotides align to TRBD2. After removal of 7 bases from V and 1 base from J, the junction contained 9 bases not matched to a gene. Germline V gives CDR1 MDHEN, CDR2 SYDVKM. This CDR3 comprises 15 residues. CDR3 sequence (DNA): TGTGCCAGCACCCCCGCGGGGGGACAATCCTACGAGCAGTACTTC. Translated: CASTPAGGQSYEQYF. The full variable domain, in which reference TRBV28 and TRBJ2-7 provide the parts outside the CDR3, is DVKVTQSSRYLVKRTGEKVFLECVQDMDHENMFWYRQDPGLGLRLIYFSYDVKMKEKGDIPEGYSVSREKKERFSLILESASTNQTSMYLCASTPAGGQSYEQYFGPGTRLTVT.